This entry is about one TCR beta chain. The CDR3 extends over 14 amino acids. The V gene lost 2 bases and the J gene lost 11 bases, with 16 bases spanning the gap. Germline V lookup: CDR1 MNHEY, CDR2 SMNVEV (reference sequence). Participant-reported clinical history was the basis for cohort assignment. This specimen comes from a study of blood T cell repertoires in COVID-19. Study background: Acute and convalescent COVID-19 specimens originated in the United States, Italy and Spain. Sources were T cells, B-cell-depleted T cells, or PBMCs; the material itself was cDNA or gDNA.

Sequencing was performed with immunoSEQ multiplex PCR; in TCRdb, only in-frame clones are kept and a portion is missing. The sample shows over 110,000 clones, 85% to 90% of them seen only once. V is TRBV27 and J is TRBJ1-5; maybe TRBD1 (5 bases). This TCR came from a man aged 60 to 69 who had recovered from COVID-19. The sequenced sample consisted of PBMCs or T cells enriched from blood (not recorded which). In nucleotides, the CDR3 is TGTGCCAGCAGTTTACGGCCCGCAATAGGGGCCCAGCATTTT. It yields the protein CASSLRPAIGAQHF.